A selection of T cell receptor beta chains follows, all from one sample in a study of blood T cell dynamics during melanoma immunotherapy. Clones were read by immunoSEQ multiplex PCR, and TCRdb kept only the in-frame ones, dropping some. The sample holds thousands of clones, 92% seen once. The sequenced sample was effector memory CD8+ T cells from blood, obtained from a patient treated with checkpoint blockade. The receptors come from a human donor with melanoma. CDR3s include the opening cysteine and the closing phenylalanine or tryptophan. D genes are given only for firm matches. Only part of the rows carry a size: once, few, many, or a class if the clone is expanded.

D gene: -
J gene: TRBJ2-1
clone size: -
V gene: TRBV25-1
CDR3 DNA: TGTGCCAGCAGTCAATGGGGGAGTTCGAATGAGCAGTTCTTC
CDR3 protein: CASSQWGSSNEQFF

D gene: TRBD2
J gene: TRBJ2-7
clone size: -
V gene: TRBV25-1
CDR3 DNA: TGTGCCACCAGGGAAGGACTAGCGAACTACGAGCAGTACTTC
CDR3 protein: CATREGLANYEQYF

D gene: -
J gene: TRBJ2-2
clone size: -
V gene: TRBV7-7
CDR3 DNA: TGTGCTAGCAGCTCGGGGGCCCCGAACACCGGGGAGCTGTTTTTT
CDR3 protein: CASSSGAPNTGELFF

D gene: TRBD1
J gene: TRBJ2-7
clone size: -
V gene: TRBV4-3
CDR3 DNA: TGCGCCAGCAGCCAAAACAGGGGTTACGAGCAGTACTTC
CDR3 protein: CASSQNRGYEQYF

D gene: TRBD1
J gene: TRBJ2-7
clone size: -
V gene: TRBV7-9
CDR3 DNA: TGTGCCAGCAAGGCTGGGACAGGAGCTCGCGTGGGGGAGCAGTACTTC
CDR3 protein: CASKAGTGARVGEQYF

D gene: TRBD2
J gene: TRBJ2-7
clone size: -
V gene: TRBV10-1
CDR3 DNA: TGCGCCAGCGGACTAGCGGGAGGCAGCTCCTACGAGCAGTACTTC
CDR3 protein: CASGLAGGSSYEQYF

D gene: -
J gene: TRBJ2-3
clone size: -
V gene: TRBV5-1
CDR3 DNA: TGCGCCAGCAGCTTGGCAGGCGGGTGGGGGAACACAGATACGCAGTATTTT
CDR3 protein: CASSLAGGWGNTDTQYF

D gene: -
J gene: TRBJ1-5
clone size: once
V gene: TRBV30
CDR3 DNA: TGTGCCTGGAGTTATGGGACCTTCAATCAGCCCCAGCATTTT
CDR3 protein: CAWSYGTFNQPQHF

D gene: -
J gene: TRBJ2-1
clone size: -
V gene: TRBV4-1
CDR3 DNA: TGCGCCAGCAGCCAAACTCCCGCTAGTGGGTCCTACAATGAGCAGTTCTTC
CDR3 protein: CASSQTPASGSYNEQFF

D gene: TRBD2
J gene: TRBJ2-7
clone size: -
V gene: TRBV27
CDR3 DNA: TGTGCCAGCAGTTTATTAGCGGGAGAATACGAGCAGTACTTC
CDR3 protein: CASSLLAGEYEQYF

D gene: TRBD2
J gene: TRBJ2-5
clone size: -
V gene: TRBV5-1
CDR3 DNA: TGCGCCAGCAGCTGGGACCTCGATAGCGGGAGTGGAGAGACCCAGTACTTC
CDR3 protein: CASSWDLDSGSGETQYF

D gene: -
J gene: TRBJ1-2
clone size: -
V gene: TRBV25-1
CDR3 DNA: TGTGCCACCTCGGGCGGGAGTGGCTATGGCTACACCTTC
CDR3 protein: CATSGGSGYGYTF

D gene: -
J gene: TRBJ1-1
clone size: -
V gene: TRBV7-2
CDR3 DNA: TGTGCCAGCAGCTTTAACCCCCGGGAACCACGTTTAGGAGCTTTCTTT
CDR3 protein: CASSFNPREPRLGAFF

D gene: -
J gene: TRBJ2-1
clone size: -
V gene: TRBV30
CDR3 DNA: TGTGCCTGGAGGCTCCGGGGTTATGAGCAGTTCTTC
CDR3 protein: CAWRLRGYEQFF

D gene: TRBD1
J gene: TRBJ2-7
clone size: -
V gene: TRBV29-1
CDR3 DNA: TGCAGCGTTGACCACAGGGGGCTTGGGGAGCAGTACTTC
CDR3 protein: CSVDHRGLGEQYF

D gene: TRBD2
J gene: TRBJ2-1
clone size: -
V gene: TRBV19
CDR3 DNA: TGTGCCAGTAAAGGCCTAGCGGGAGAGAGGAACAATGAGCAGTTCTTC
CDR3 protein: CASKGLAGERNNEQFF

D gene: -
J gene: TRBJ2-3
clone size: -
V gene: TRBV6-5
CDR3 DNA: TGTGCCAGCAGGTCAAACCAGGGGCCAGATACGCAGTATTTT
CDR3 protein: CASRSNQGPDTQYF

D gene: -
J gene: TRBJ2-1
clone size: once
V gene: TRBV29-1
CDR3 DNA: TGCAGTGTTGAAGATCTGGCTTCACCCTACAATGAGCAGTTCTTC
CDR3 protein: CSVEDLASPYNEQFF

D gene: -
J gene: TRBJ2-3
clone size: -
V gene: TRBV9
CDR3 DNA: TGTGCCAGCAGCGTTCTACCCGGGCATAGCACAGATACGCAGTATTTT
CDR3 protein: CASSVLPGHSTDTQYF

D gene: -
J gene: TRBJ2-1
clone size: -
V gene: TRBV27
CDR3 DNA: TGTGCCAGCAGTATCCGGGACACCTACAATGAGCAGTTCTTC
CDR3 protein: CASSIRDTYNEQFF

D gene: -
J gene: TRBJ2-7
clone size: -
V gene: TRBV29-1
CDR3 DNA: TGCAGCGTTGAAGAGCCTAGGTCCTACGAGCAGTACTTC
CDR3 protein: CSVEEPRSYEQYF

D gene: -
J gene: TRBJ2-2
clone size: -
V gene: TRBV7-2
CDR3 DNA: TGTGCCAGCAGCTTAGGAGTCCCCACTTACAGTCTGGGCCGGGAGCTGTTTTTT
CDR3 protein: CASSLGVPTYSLGRELFF

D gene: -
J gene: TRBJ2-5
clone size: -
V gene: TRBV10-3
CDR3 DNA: TGTGCCACTAGGGGAGAGTACCAAGAGACCCAGTACTTC
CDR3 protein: CATRGEYQETQYF

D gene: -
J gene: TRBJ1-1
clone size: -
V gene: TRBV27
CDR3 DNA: TGTGCCAGCAGTTTATACTGGGGGGTGGGCTCCGGAGCTTTCTTT
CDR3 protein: CASSLYWGVGSGAFF

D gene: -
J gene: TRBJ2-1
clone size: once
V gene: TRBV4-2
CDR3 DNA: TGTGCCAGCAGCCAAGACGGAGGGGGTGATGAGCAGTTCTTC
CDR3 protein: CASSQDGGGDEQFF

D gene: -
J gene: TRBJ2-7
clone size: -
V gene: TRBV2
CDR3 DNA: TGTGCCAGCAGTGCGTACGAGCAGTACTTC
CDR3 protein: CASSAYEQYF

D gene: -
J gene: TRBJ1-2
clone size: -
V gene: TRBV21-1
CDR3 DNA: TGTGCCAGCAGCAAAGTATCGAAGGGGGCGCGGGACTATGGCTACACCTTC
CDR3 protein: CASSKVSKGARDYGYTF

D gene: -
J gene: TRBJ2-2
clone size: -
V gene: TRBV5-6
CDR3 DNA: TGTGCCAGCAGCTTTGGCACTGCGAACACCGGGGAGCTGTTTTTT
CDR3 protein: CASSFGTANTGELFF

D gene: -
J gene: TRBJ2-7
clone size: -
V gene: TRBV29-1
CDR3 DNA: TGCAGCGTTGAAGGGACCTCCTACGAGCAGTACTTC
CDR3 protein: CSVEGTSYEQYF

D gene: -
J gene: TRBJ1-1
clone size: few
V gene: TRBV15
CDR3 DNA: TGTGCCACCAGCAGAATCCCCCTCGCTGGGGCGAACACTGAAGCTTTCTTT
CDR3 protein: CATSRIPLAGANTEAFF

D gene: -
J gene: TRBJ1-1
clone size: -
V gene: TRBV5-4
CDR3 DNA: TGTGCCAGCAGCTTGGATCCTTGGGAGGGTTCGACTGAAGCTTTCTTT
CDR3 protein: CASSLDPWEGSTEAFF

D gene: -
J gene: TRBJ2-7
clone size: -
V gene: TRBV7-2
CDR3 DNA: TGTGCCAGCAGCTTTTATGGGGCCGAGCAGTACTTC
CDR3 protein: CASSFYGAEQYF

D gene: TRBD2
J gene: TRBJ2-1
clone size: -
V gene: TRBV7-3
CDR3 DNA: TGTGCCAGCAGCTCAACTAGCGGGGTGGGGTATGAGCAGTTCTTC
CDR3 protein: CASSSTSGVGYEQFF

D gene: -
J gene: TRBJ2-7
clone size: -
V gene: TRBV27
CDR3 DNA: TGTGCCAGCGGGGAAGGCGAGCAGTACTTC
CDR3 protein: CASGEGEQYF

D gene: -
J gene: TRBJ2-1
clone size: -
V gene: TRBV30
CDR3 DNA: TGTGCCTGGAGTGTACGTCAGACCGGAGAGCAGTTCTTC
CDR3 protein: CAWSVRQTGEQFF

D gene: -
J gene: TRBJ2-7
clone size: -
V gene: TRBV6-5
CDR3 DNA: TGTGCCAGCAGTTCGCGGGACAGCTCCTACGAGCAGTACTTC
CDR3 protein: CASSSRDSSYEQYF

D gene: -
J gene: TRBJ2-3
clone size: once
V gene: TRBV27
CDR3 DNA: TGTGCCAGCAAACGGGCCTCAGCGCGAGACTTACCCCGCACAGATACGCAGTATTTT
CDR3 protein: CASKRASARDLPRTDTQYF

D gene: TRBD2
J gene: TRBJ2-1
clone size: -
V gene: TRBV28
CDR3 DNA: TGTGCCAGCAGTTTGACTAGCGGGAGGGCCAATGAGCAGTTCTTC
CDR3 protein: CASSLTSGRANEQFF

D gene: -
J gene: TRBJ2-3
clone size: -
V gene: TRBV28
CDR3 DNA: TGTGCCAGCAGTTTAAGCCGGGCGGGGCCGAGGACAGATACGCAGTATTTT
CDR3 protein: CASSLSRAGPRTDTQYF

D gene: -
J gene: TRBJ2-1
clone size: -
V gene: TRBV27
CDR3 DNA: TGTGCCAGCAGTCGAAGCTCCTACAATGAGCAGTTCTTC
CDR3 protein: CASSRSSYNEQFF

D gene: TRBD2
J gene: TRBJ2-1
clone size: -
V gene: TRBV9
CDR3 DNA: TGTGCCAGCAGCCTCCGGGAGACGGGAGGGCCTGGTGAGCAGTTCTTC
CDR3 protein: CASSLRETGGPGEQFF

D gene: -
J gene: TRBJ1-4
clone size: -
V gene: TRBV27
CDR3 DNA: TGTGCCAGCAGGCTCGGGACGATGAATAATGAAAAACTGTTTTTT
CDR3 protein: CASRLGTMNNEKLFF

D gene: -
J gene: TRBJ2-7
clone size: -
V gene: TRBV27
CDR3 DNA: TGTGCCAGCAGTTTATACGGGGGATACGAGCAGTACTTC
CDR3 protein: CASSLYGGYEQYF

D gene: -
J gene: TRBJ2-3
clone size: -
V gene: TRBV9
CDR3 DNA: TGTGCCAGCAGCGTAACGGTTACGGGAGAGGTAGATACGCAGTATTTT
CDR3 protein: CASSVTVTGEVDTQYF

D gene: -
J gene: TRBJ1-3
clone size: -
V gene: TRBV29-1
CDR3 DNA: TGCAGCGTTGAAGAGGAGGGGACTGGAAACACCATATATTTT
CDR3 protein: CSVEEEGTGNTIYF

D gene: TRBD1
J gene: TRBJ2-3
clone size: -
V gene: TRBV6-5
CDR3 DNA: TGTGCCAGCAGTATACCGGGACAGGGGATAGATACGCAGTATTTT
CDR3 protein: CASSIPGQGIDTQYF

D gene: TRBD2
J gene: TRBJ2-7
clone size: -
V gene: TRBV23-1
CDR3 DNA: TGCGCCAGCAGTCAACTTCTAGCGGGAGGGCCGGACGAGCAGTACTTC
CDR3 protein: CASSQLLAGGPDEQYF

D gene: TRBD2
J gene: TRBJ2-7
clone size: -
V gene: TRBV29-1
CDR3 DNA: TGCAGCGTTGGTCGACTAGCGGGAGGTGGCGAGCAGTACTTC
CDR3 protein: CSVGRLAGGGEQYF

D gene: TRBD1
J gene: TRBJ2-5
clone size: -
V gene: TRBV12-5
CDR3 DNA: TGTGCTAGTGGTTCCCGGGACAGGGGCCCCCAAGAGACCCAGTACTTC
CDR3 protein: CASGSRDRGPQETQYF

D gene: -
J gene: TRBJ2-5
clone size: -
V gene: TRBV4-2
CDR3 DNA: TGTGCCAGCAGCCAAAGGGCCCAAAACCAAGAGACCCAGTACTTC
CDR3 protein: CASSQRAQNQETQYF

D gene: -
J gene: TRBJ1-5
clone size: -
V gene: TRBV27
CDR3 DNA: TGTGCCAGCAAGCAGGGGCTTCGGGATCAGCCCCAGCATTTT
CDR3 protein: CASKQGLRDQPQHF

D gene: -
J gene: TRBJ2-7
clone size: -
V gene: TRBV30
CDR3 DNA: TGTGCCTGGAGTGATGCCACCTACGAGCAGTACTTC
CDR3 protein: CAWSDATYEQYF